This passage covers 30 T cell receptor beta chains from one sample sequenced in a study of Graves' ophthalmopathy and Graves' hyperthyroidism. RNA served as the template for amplifying TCR beta CDR3 regions. Second-round multiplex PCR came after first-round RT-PCR with HTBI primers. TCRdb called the multiplex PCR reads again in MiXCR, with one record for every CDR3 protein. The repertoire holds approximately 330,000 distinct CDR3 sequences, with roughly a sixth as singletons. The sequenced material came from peripheral blood. These receptors came from an adult man with Graves' ophthalmopathy.

This clonotype showed up many times. The rearrangement uses TRBV9 and TRBJ2-3; 8 positions match TRBD2. The CDR3 loop spans 14 amino acids. Germline V gene sequence: CDR1 SGDLS, CDR2 YYNGEE. With 3 bases clipped from V and 6 bases from J, the junction kept 6 bases outside the gene matches. The CDR3 loop reads CASSGIAGTDTQYF. The CDR3, as DNA: TGTGCCAGCAGCGGGATAGCGGGAACCGATACGCAGTATTTT.

This clonotype occurred once. The CDR3 is CASSVAEAATYEQYF. For the CDR3, the DNA is TGTGCCAGCAGCGTAGCTGAGGCGGCGACCTACGAGCAGTACTTC. The V gene is TRBV9, the J gene TRBJ2-7; no clear D. V lost 0 bases and J lost 2, with 12 bases in between. The CDR3 extends over 15 amino acids. Germline V lookup: CDR1 SGDLS, CDR2 YYNGEE.

This clonotype occurred many times. The chain carries TRBV28 and TRBJ1-6; D ambiguous. With 5 bases removed from V and 5 bases from J, the gap between germline ends came to 16 bases. The CDR3 has 16 amino acids. Germline V gene lookup returns CDR1 MDHEN and CDR2 SYDVKM. CDR3 sequence: CASSIRPLFNNSPLHF. The CDR3 DNA is TGTGCCAGCAGTATACGACCCCTGTTCAATAATTCACCCCTCCACTTT.

This clonotype was seen repeatedly, ten times or more. The rearrangement joins TRBV5-1 to TRBJ1-2; 8 bases are a match to TRBD1. Germline V lookup: CDR1 SGHRS, CDR2 YFSETQ. The CDR3 covers 13 residues. Trimming took 4 bases from V and 8 from J; bases not matched to a gene: 7. CDR3 loop: CASSLDRVRGYTF. The CDR3 coding sequence is TGCGCCAGCAGCCTGGACAGGGTGCGCGGCTACACCTTC.

V usage is TRBV2 and J usage is TRBJ1-5, with D tentatively TRBD1 (5 bases). The germline V gene encodes CDR1 SNHLY and CDR2 FYNNEI. There are 15 residues in the CDR3. Trimming pared 3 bases from V and 3 bases from J, leaving 12 bases between. In nucleotides, the CDR3 is TGTGCCAGCAGTGATTTCTTGGGGGACAATCAGCCCCAGCATTTT. Translating gives CASSDFLGDNQPQHF. The variable domain in full, completed from reference TRBV2 and TRBJ1-5, reads EPEVTQTPSHQVTQMGQEVILRCVPISNHLYFYWYRQILGQKVEFLVSFYNNEISEKSEIFDDQFSVERPDGSNFTLKIRSTKLEDSAMYFCASSDFLGDNQPQHFGDGTRLSIL.

This clonotype was counted ten times or more. The rearrangement uses TRBV2 and TRBJ1-3, with D perhaps matching TRBD1 (5 bases). The CDR3 is 15 amino acids. CDR1 and CDR2 (germline): SNHLY, FYNNEI. The V end lost 5 bases, the J end lost 0 bases, and 11 bases lay between the germline ends. The CDR3 DNA is TGTGCCAGCAGTACCACAGGTGGCTCTGGAAACACCATATATTTT. Translated, it gives CASSTTGGSGNTIYF.

To note about this clonotype: Compared with germline, one end of the junction differs, possibly owing to a read error. V is TRBV24-1 and J is TRBJ2-7; the D is unclear. The CDR3 extends over 15 amino acids. In germline, CDR1 is KGHDR, CDR2 SFDVKD. The DNA of the CDR3 is TGTGTCACCAGTGATTCGTTATCGGCTCCTCGCGAGCAGTACTTC. It codes for CVTSDSLSAPREQYF.

This clonotype was seen at least ten times. The gene calls are TRBV29-1 and TRBJ1-3, with 9 bases that match TRBD1. The CDR3 covers 14 residues. V shed 6 bases, J shed 1 base, and the junction held 4 bases outside the gene matches. Germline-derived CDR1 and CDR2 are SQVTM and ANQGSEA. The CDR3 region has the DNA TGCAGCGTCGACGGGACAGGGTCTGGAAACACCATATATTTT. Protein: CSVDGTGSGNTIYF.

This clonotype came up many times. The V call is TRBV4-3, the J call TRBJ1-1; D call uncertain. The CDR3 contains 16 residues. Germline CDR1 reads LGHNA; CDR2 reads YSLEER. V shed 2 bases and J shed 2 bases, with 15 bases lying between them. CDR3 nucleotides: TGCGCCAGCAGCCAACCTCCTAGCCGAGGAAACACTGAAGCTTTCTTT. It translates to CASSQPPSRGNTEAFF.

On this clonotype itself: One end of the junction varies from germline; a read error may be responsible. The chain carries TRBV20-1 and TRBJ2-5; a possible D gene is TRBD1 (6 bases). Germline CDR1 reads DFQATT; CDR2 reads SNEGSKA (reference sequence). The CDR3 length is 15 residues. This CDR3 is CSASTDSRYQETPYF. DNA for the CDR3: TGCAGTGCTTCTACGGACAGTAGGTACCAAGAGACCCCGTACTTC.

This clonotype was counted ten times or more. This sequence joins TRBV18 and TRBJ1-3, with D unresolved. The V gene's germline CDR1 is KGHSH and CDR2 LQKENI. Trimming took off 4 bases at V and 1 base at J, with 11 bases between the two ends. The CDR3 runs 15 residues. The CDR3: CASSLVQASGNTIYF. CDR3 DNA: TGTGCCAGCTCACTGGTCCAGGCGTCTGGAAACACCATATATTTT.

In this sample, this clonotype turned up many times. The chain joins TRBV20-1 to TRBJ1-5; D is ambiguous. This CDR3 is built from 13 residues. The germline V gene encodes CDR1 DFQATT and CDR2 SNEGSKA (reference sequence). Trimming shortened V by 3 bases and J by 1 base, and 7 bases separated the two germline ends. CDR3 loop: CSASPDSNQPQHF. The CDR3 nucleotides read TGCAGTGCTAGCCCGGACAGCAATCAGCCCCAGCATTTT.

This clonotype was observed at least ten times. The J gene is TRBJ2-5, the V gene TRBV6-1, with 10 nucleotides matching TRBD2. After removal of 4 bases from V and 3 bases from J, the junction contained 5 bases not matched to a gene. There are 15 residues in the CDR3. Germline V gene lookup returns CDR1 MNHNS and CDR2 SASEGT. The CDR3 loop reads CASSGSGGDEETQYF. The CDR3 DNA reads as TGTGCCAGCAGTGGGAGCGGGGGGGACGAAGAGACCCAGTACTTC.

This clonotype was found many times. This chain connects TRBV2 to TRBJ1-2; a possible D gene is TRBD1 (6 bases). This CDR3 has 15 residues. Germline CDR1 and CDR2: SNHLY and FYNNEI. The V gene lost 1 base and the J gene lost 2 bases, with 11 bases spanning the gap. The CDR3 nucleotides are TGTGCCAGCAGTGAAGTCCCCCAGGGGAACTATGGCTACACCTTC. It is translated as CASSEVPQGNYGYTF. Variable domain in full (rest from reference TRBV2 and TRBJ1-2): EPEVTQTPSHQVTQMGQEVILRCVPISNHLYFYWYRQILGQKVEFLVSFYNNEISEKSEIFDDQFSVERPDGSNFTLKIRSTKLEDSAMYFCASSEVPQGNYGYTFGSGTRLTVV.

This clonotype was seen ten or more times. This rearrangement joins TRBV12-3 or TRBV12-4 to TRBJ1-2; no reliable D call. The CDR3 consists of 14 residues. V was trimmed by 2 bases and J by 3 bases, leaving 10 bases between them. CDR3 DNA sequence: TGTGCCAGCAGTTTATATGCAGGCTACTATGGCTACACCTTC. Amino acid sequence: CASSLYAGYYGYTF.

This clonotype was detected ten times or more. The chain has TRBV20-1 and TRBJ2-2; D is perhaps TRBD2 (6 bases). This CDR3 region has 14 residues. The V gene's germline CDR1 is DFQATT and CDR2 SNEGSKA (reference sequence). V gave up 1 base and J gave up 11 bases, with 17 bases separating them. In DNA form, the CDR3 reads TGCAGTGCTAGAGGGGGACTGTCGGGAGCTGAGCTGTTTTTT. Its protein is CSARGGLSGAELFF.

Ten or more counts support this clonotype. The junction departs from germline at one end; a sequencing error may be responsible. The rearrangement links TRBV7-7 to TRBJ2-5; D unresolved. The CDR3 length is 13 residues. Per germline, CDR1 SSHAT and CDR2 FNYEAQ (reference sequence). CDR3 nucleotides: TGTGCTAGCAGCTCGGACGTGGAGGAGACCCAGTACTTC. Protein product: CASSSDVEETQYF.

The V call is TRBV19, the J call TRBJ1-5; tentative D call: TRBD1 (5 bases). V lost 3 bases and J lost 5, with 17 bases in between. CDR1 is LNHDA and CDR2 is SQIVND in the germline V gene (reference sequence). This CDR3 comprises 16 residues. The CDR3 region has the DNA TGTGCCAGTAGTATTCGGATACAGGCCGTTGATCAGCCCCAGCATTTT. The encoded protein is CASSIRIQAVDQPQHF.

This clonotype was found a few times. CDR3 sequence: CASSSGSVGAFF. In nucleotides, the CDR3 is TGTGCCAGCAGCTCAGGCAGTGTCGGGGCTTTCTTT. The chain couples TRBV5-6 to TRBJ1-1, with D hard to call. The CDR3 sequence is 12 residues long. The germline gives CDR1 SGHDT, CDR2 YYEEEE. Trimming pared 3 bases from V and 11 bases from J, leaving 14 bases between.

This clonotype was recorded many times. The rearrangement uses TRBV7-2 and TRBJ1-2; no reliable D call. CDR3 length: 13 residues. The germline V gene has CDR1 SGHTA and CDR2 FQGNSA. The V gene lost 5 bases and the J gene lost 3 bases, with 10 bases spanning the gap. The CDR3 DNA sequence: TGTGCCAGCAGCAGGCAGACGGACTATGGCTACACCTTC. Its translation: CASSRQTDYGYTF.

At least ten counts were recorded for this clonotype. The rearrangement links TRBV10-3 to TRBJ1-1, with 9 bases identical to TRBD1. Germline assignment: CDR1 ENHRY and CDR2 SYGVKD. The J segment lost 0 bases and the V segment lost 3 bases, leaving 5 bases of the junction unmatched. This CDR3 region has 16 residues. The CDR3 nucleotides are TGTGCCATCAGTGACTCGACAGGGGGGTTGAACACTGAAGCTTTCTTT. Translating it yields CAISDSTGGLNTEAFF.

This clonotype was seen ten or more times. The CDR3 protein is CASSRGQNYEQYF. CDR3 nucleotides: TGCGCCAGCAGCCGGGGACAGAACTACGAGCAGTACTTC. The chain links TRBV4-1 to TRBJ2-7, with TRBD1 identical over 7 bases. The CDR3 consists of 13 residues. Trimming took 4 bases from V and 3 from J; bases not matched to a gene: 3. Germline V CDR1 and CDR2: MGHRA, YSYEKL.

This clonotype has at least ten counts. V and J are TRBV6-5 and TRBJ1-2; unclear D gene. V dropped 6 bases and J dropped 0 bases, with 11 bases sitting between them. Germline V gene lookup returns CDR1 MNHEY and CDR2 SVGAGI. CDR3 length equals 14 residues. The CDR3 is CASSLGGSNYGYTF. In DNA, the CDR3 is TGTGCCAGCAGCCTGGGAGGGTCTAACTATGGCTACACCTTC.

This clonotype was seen many times. The chain carries TRBV10-1 and TRBJ2-7, with 8 bases aligning to TRBD2. The germline CDR1 and CDR2 sequences are WNHNN and SYGVQD (reference sequence). Trimming removed 9 bases from V and 3 bases from J; junction bases left unmatched: 16. This CDR3 contains 16 residues. CDR3 nucleotides: TGCGCCAGTAAAAATCCCTGGGAGCGGGAGATCTACGAGCAGTACTTC. Its protein is CASKNPWEREIYEQYF.

The chain has TRBV11-2 and TRBJ2-7; D possibly matches TRBD1 or TRBD2 (5 bases each). There are 16 residues in the CDR3. The V end was cut by 5 bases, the J end by 0 bases, with 17 bases between. The germline gives CDR1 SGHAT, CDR2 FQNNGV. CDR3: CASSPSPGHRSYEQYF. In nucleotides, the CDR3 is TGTGCCAGCAGCCCCTCCCCGGGGCACCGCTCCTACGAGCAGTACTTC. Full variable domain (outside the CDR3, taken from reference TRBV11-2 and TRBJ2-7): EAGVAQSPRYKIIEKRQSVAFWCNPISGHATLYWYQQILGQGPKLLIQFQNNGVVDDSQLPKDRFSAERLKGVDSTLKIQPAKLEDSAVYLCASSPSPGHRSYEQYFGPGTRLTVT.

The table lists this clonotype with many counts. V is TRBV11-1 and J is TRBJ2-7; D is possibly TRBD2 (6 bases). Germline lookup yields CDR1 SGHAT and CDR2 FQDESV (reference sequence). The CDR3 runs 16 residues. V lost 5 bases and J lost 3, with 20 bases in between. The CDR3 coding sequence is TGTGCCAGCAGCCAGGTGCCGGGGGAGCGGATCTACGAGCAGTACTTC. This encodes CASSQVPGERIYEQYF.

The table lists this clonotype with many counts. The V and J genes are TRBV19 and TRBJ1-2, with D possibly TRBD1 on 6 matching bases. V was pared by 5 bases and J by 0 bases, with 16 bases between. Germline V gives CDR1 LNHDA, CDR2 SQIVND (reference sequence). This CDR3 region has 16 residues. The CDR3 coding sequence is TGTGCCAGTAGTGCAGGACAGATTTCCGCTAACTATGGCTACACCTTC. Its translation: CASSAGQISANYGYTF.

The sample holds many counts of this clonotype. The rearrangement links TRBV29-1 to TRBJ2-7, with 10 bases lining up with TRBD1. With V trimmed by 5 bases and J by 1 base, 5 bases remained unmatched. CDR1 is SQVTM and CDR2 is ANQGSEA in the germline V gene. This CDR3 comprises 14 residues. DNA for the CDR3: TGCAGCGTTATACAGGGACAGGGGTCCTACGAGCAGTACTTC. Translated, it gives CSVIQGQGSYEQYF.

The table lists this clonotype with many counts. The gene calls are TRBV6-1 and TRBJ2-1, with D possibly matching TRBD2 (5 bases). CDR3 length: 17 amino acids. Germline V CDR1 and CDR2: MNHNS, SASEGT. Trimming took off 5 bases at V and 0 bases at J, with 17 bases between the two ends. The CDR3 loop is CASSKTTNPSSYNEQFF. CDR3 nucleotide sequence: TGTGCCAGCAGTAAGACTACCAACCCTAGCTCCTACAATGAGCAGTTCTTC.

The chain uses TRBV6-1 and TRBJ2-7; 9 positions agree with TRBD2. CDR3 size: 13 residues. The germline V gene encodes CDR1 MNHNS and CDR2 SASEGT. After removal of 3 bases from V and 4 bases from J, the junction contained 1 base not matched to a gene. The DNA for the CDR3 is TGTGCCAGCAGTGATAGCGGGAGATACGAGCAGTACTTC. Its translation is CASSDSGRYEQYF.